The 24 T cell receptor beta chains below come from one sample, sequenced in a study of T-cell memory formation after mild COVID-19. Each CDR3 protein gets one entry after TCRdb re-called the 5' RACE reads with MiXCR. The profile covers under 200,000 distinct CDR3 sequences, with 11% appearing a single time and around 3.8% taken by the ten largest. Specimen: PBMCs or a T cell subset sorted from them (not recorded which). All receptors derive from a man aged 18 to 35 who had mild COVID-19 (a few samples of this study predate the infection). Cell type and time point are not known.

This clonotype was counted at least ten times. The chain links TRBV4-3 to TRBJ1-6; D ambiguous. V was cut by 3 bases and J by 7 bases, with 10 bases left in between. This CDR3 has 14 residues. Germline V lookup: CDR1 LGHNA, CDR2 YSLEER. The CDR3 coding sequence is TGCGCCAGCAGCCATGGACGGGCAAATTCACCCCTCCACTTT. It codes for CASSHGRANSPLHF.

This clonotype was recorded many times. The chain combines TRBV5-1 with TRBJ1-4; the D is unclear. CDR3 size: 15 residues. V lost 4 bases to trimming and J lost 5 bases, with 15 bases between them. Germline CDR1 SGHRS, CDR2 YFSETQ. CDR3 bases: TGCGCCAGCAGCCCCACCGGCTCGGGGAATGAAAAACTGTTTTTT. Its protein product is CASSPTGSGNEKLFF.

In its sample, this clonotype was seen many times. The DNA of the CDR3 is TGTGCCTGGACCAAGGGGAACCGGAATCAGCCCCAGCATTTT. This sequence encodes CAWTKGNRNQPQHF. V and J are TRBV30 and TRBJ1-5; D is possibly TRBD1 (5 bases). CDR3 size: 14 residues. The germline gives CDR1 GTSNPN, CDR2 SVGIG (reference sequence). V dropped 4 bases and J dropped 4 bases, with 14 bases sitting between them.

This sequence joins TRBV4-1 and TRBJ1-1; possible D gene TRBD1, 5 bases. This CDR3 region has 13 residues. Looked up from germline, CDR1 is MGHRA and CDR2 is YSYEKL. V lost 7 bases to trimming and J lost 9 bases, with 18 bases between them. The CDR3 protein is CASTGRLISKAFF. The CDR3 DNA is TGCGCCAGCACGGGACGGCTAATTTCGAAAGCTTTCTTT.

The rearrangement joins TRBV7-2 to TRBJ1-5; D uncertain. The CDR3 length is 14 residues. Per the germline V gene, CDR1 is SGHTA and CDR2 is FQGNSA. Trimming shortened V by 7 bases and J by 2 bases, and 12 bases separated the two germline ends. The DNA of the CDR3 is TGTGCCAGCAACCCGACAAGGGGCAATCAGCCCCAGCATTTT. The encoded protein is CASNPTRGNQPQHF. The full variable domain, rest sourced from reference TRBV7-2 and TRBJ1-5, is GAGVSQSPSNKVTEKGKDVELRCDPISGHTALYWYRQSLGQGLEFLIYFQGNSAPDKSGLPSDRFSAERTGGSVSTLTIQRTQQEDSAVYLCASNPTRGNQPQHFGDGTRLSIL.

This chain uses TRBV7-6 with TRBJ2-3, with 7 bases that match TRBD2. CDR1 and CDR2 (germline): SGHVS, FNYEAQ. The CDR3 loop spans 15 amino acids. Losses at the gene ends were 6 bases for V and 3 bases for J; bases not matched to a gene: 9. The CDR3 DNA follows: TGTGCCAGCAGTCGCCTACCACTAGCGACAGATACGCAGTATTTT. This gives the protein CASSRLPLATDTQYF.

Concerning this clonotype itself: Its ends do not fully match the called genes, so a read error is possible. The chain carries TRBV5-1 and TRBJ1-5, with 7 bases that match TRBD1. Germline-derived CDR1 and CDR2 are SGHRS and YFSETQ. The CDR3 totals 15 residues. The CDR3 here is CASSWGTAENQPKHF. Written as DNA, the CDR3 is TGCGCCAGCAGCTGGGGGACAGCCGAGAATCAGCCCAAGCATTTT.

Of note for this clonotype: At one boundary the junction diverges from the germline segment, which might be a read error. J is TRBJ2-7 and V is TRBV7-2, with 8 positions matching TRBD1. Germline V gene sequence: CDR1 SGHTA, CDR2 FQGNSA. This CDR3 comprises 14 residues. The DNA for the CDR3 is TGTGCCAGCAGCGACGGGACAGGCTCCTCCGAGCAGTACTTC. Translation: CASSDGTGSSEQYF. Filled out from reference TRBV7-2 and TRBJ2-7, the complete variable domain reads GAGVSQSPSNKVTEKGKDVELRCDPISGHTALYWYRQSLGQGLEFLIYFQGNSAPDKSGLPSDRFSAERTGGSVSTLTIQRTQQEDSAVYLCASSDGTGSSEQYFGPGTRLTVT.

V usage is TRBV6-2 or TRBV6-3 and J usage is TRBJ1-1; the D is unclear. Between the trimmed V and J ends, which lost 7 bases and 6 bases, there was a span of 15 bases. Germline V gene sequence: CDR1 MNHEY, CDR2 SVGEGT. The CDR3 runs 13 residues. CDR3 amino acids: CASTNGLGAEAFF. The CDR3 nucleotides read TGTGCCAGCACCAACGGGTTGGGAGCTGAAGCTTTCTTT.

The chain joins TRBV10-2 to TRBJ1-5; D uncertain. Germline CDR1 and CDR2: WSHSY and SAAADI. This CDR3 is 13 amino acids long. Trimming cost V 6 bases and J 5 bases, with 11 bases left between them. The CDR3 bases are TGCGCCAGCAGCCCCGAGAGGGATCAGCCCCAGCATTTT. Protein: CASSPERDQPQHF.

This clonotype has a handful of counts. CDR3 sequence reads: CASSQARGGPLHF. Here the CDR3 DNA reads TGTGCCAGCAGCCAAGCCCGGGGGGGGCCCCTCCACTTT. This chain connects TRBV13 to TRBJ1-6; maybe TRBD1 (5 bases). CDR3 length: 13 amino acids. The germline gives CDR1 PRHDT, CDR2 FYEKMQ (reference sequence). V lost 5 bases and J 13 bases, leaving 15 bases between the germline ends. Based on the CDR3 plus reference TRBV13 and TRBJ1-6, the full variable domain is AAGVIQSPRHLIKEKRETATLKCYPIPRHDTVYWYQQGPGQDPQFLISFYEKMQSDKGSIPDRFSAQQFSDYHSELNMSSLELGDSALYFCASSQARGGPLHFGNGTRLTVT.

This clonotype occurred a few times. This rearrangement joins TRBV2 to TRBJ1-1; D is undetermined. The germline gives CDR1 SNHLY, CDR2 FYNNEI. This CDR3 region has 13 residues. The V end lost 7 bases, the J end lost 4 bases, and 13 bases lay between the germline ends. The CDR3 is CASILDGGTEAFF. The CDR3 DNA follows: TGTGCCAGCATTCTTGACGGTGGCACTGAAGCTTTCTTT. The full variable domain, completed using reference TRBV2 and TRBJ1-1, is EPEVTQTPSHQVTQMGQEVILRCVPISNHLYFYWYRQILGQKVEFLVSFYNNEISEKSEIFDDQFSVERPDGSNFTLKIRSTKLEDSAMYFCASILDGGTEAFFGQGTRLTVV.

This clonotype was recorded a few times. CDR3: CASSGSRYNEQFF. DNA of the CDR3: TGCGCCAGCAGCGGCAGTAGATACAATGAGCAGTTCTTC. The chain employs TRBV5-1 and TRBJ2-1; D ambiguous. Trimming left V 4 bases short and J 4 bases short, with 9 bases between. The CDR3 is 13 residues long. Germline CDR1 is SGHRS and CDR2 is YFSETQ.

This chain joins TRBV27 and TRBJ2-1; the match to TRBD1 covers 9 bases. The CDR3 sequence is 14 residues long. V shed 7 bases, J shed 7 bases, and the junction held 8 bases outside the gene matches. CDR1 is MNHEY, CDR2 SMNVEV, per germline (reference sequence). The CDR3 loop reads CASISTGGPNEQFF. The CDR3 DNA follows: TGTGCCAGCATTTCTACAGGGGGCCCGAATGAGCAGTTCTTC.

This clonotype was found many times. The V call is TRBV5-1, the J call TRBJ2-5; the D gene is possibly TRBD2 (6 bases). The CDR3 covers 14 residues. V lost 0 bases to trimming and J lost 1 base, with 7 bases between them. Germline V lookup: CDR1 SGHRS, CDR2 YFSETQ. The CDR3 here is CASSLVGGQETQYF. DNA for the CDR3: TGCGCCAGCAGCTTGGTCGGGGGCCAAGAGACCCAGTACTTC.

The chain combines TRBV10-3 with TRBJ1-2; perhaps TRBD1 as D (5 bases). The CDR3 loop spans 13 amino acids. The V end was cut by 4 bases, the J end by 5 bases, with 11 bases between. From germline, CDR1 is ENHRY and CDR2 SYGVKD. The CDR3 reads CAISGGAEYGYTF. CDR3 nucleotides: TGTGCCATCAGTGGTGGGGCAGAATATGGCTACACCTTC.

This clonotype was counted at least ten times. V and J are TRBV5-1 and TRBJ2-5; maybe TRBD1 (6 bases). The V gene lost 2 bases and the J gene lost 5 bases, with 10 bases spanning the gap. The CDR3 has 13 amino acids. Germline CDR1 and CDR2: SGHRS and YFSETQ. The DNA of the CDR3 is TGCGCCAGCAGCTTCCAGGGGTCGGAGACCCAGTACTTC. Translation gives CASSFQGSETQYF.

This clonotype came up many times. J is TRBJ2-1 and V is TRBV5-1, with 7 bases lining up with TRBD2. The V and J ends lost 4 bases and 0 bases, in that order; junction bases with no gene match: 10. The germline gives CDR1 SGHRS, CDR2 YFSETQ. The CDR3 spans 17 residues. The CDR3 nucleotides are TGCGCCAGCAGCCCCAAAGCGGGGACCAGCTCCTACAATGAGCAGTTCTTC. It translates to CASSPKAGTSSYNEQFF.

The chain recombines TRBV11-2 with TRBJ1-1, with 9 bases identical to TRBD1. The germline V gene has CDR1 SGHAT and CDR2 FQNNGV. This CDR3 spans 16 amino acids. V shed 6 bases and J 1 base; nucleotides not matched to a gene: 9. In DNA, the CDR3 is TGTGCCAGCAGGTCGGGGACAGGGAGGACGAACACTGAAGCTTTCTTT. Translating gives CASRSGTGRTNTEAFF.

The chain carries TRBV7-9 and TRBJ2-4, with D possibly TRBD1 on 6 matching bases. The length of the CDR3 is 11 residues. CDR1 is SEHNR, CDR2 FQNEAQ, per germline (reference sequence). Deletions cut 5 bases from V and 13 bases from J, with 12 bases between. The chain's CDR3 is CASSQGRLQYF. The DNA of the CDR3 is TGTGCCAGCAGCCAGGGGAGATTACAGTACTTC.

CDR3 in amino acids: CASSEAGGRQYV. DNA of the CDR3: TGTGCCAGCAGTGAAGCTGGGGGCCGGCAGTACGTC. The rearrangement uses TRBV6-1 and TRBJ2-7; perhaps TRBD1 as D (6 bases). V was cut by 0 bases and J by 9 bases, with 9 bases left in between. This CDR3 comprises 12 residues. The V gene's germline CDR1 is MNHNS and CDR2 SASEGT.

This clonotype showed up just a few times. The V call is TRBV5-1, the J call TRBJ1-4; D is possibly TRBD1 (6 bases). Trimming pared 5 bases from V and 8 bases from J, leaving 16 bases between. This CDR3 comprises 14 residues. CDR1 is SGHRS and CDR2 is YFSETQ in the germline V gene. Written as DNA, the CDR3 is TGCGCCAGCAGTTCAGGGGAAGCGGGCGAAAAACTGTTTTTT. This sequence encodes CASSSGEAGEKLFF.

The chain couples TRBV7-9 to TRBJ2-2; tentative D call: TRBD2 (7 bases). There are 17 residues in the CDR3. Germline V gene sequence: CDR1 SEHNR, CDR2 FQNEAQ (reference sequence). V was cut by 5 bases and J by 4 bases, with 20 bases left in between. The chain's CDR3 is CASSPPGRGARTGELFF. In DNA, the CDR3 is TGTGCCAGCAGCCCCCCCGGACGGGGGGCGCGCACCGGGGAGCTGTTTTTT.

This clonotype appeared many times. The chain joins TRBV12-3 or TRBV12-4 to TRBJ2-1, with 10 bases lining up with TRBD2. Germline trimming cut 5 bases from V and 2 bases from J; bases unmatched to any gene: 12. This CDR3 spans 18 amino acids. Here the CDR3 reads CASSPAGGIGRTYNEQFF. DNA for the CDR3: TGTGCCAGCAGTCCAGCGGGGGGGATCGGGAGGACCTACAATGAGCAGTTCTTC.